A single sample is the source of the 17 T cell receptor beta chains below, sequenced in a study of metastatic and nonmetastatic thyroid tumors. TCRdb ran MiXCR on the PCR reads. The sample records roughly 13,000 clones, approximately 30% being singletons. No patient received treatment before thyroid surgery. Sequencing was performed on tumor tissue. Receptor source: a female donor with papillary thyroid cancer or a benign thyroid nodule (not recorded which). Some clones in this sample may be carry-over from other donors' samples.

This clone has ten or more counts. The sample contains more than one DNA sequence encoding this CDR3. This chain links TRBV6-1 with TRBJ2-3, with TRBD2 identical over 16 bases. CDR1 is MNHNS, CDR2 SASEGT, per germline. With 6 bases clipped from V and 4 bases from J, the junction kept 1 base outside the gene matches. CDR3 size: 15 residues. In DNA form, the CDR3 reads TGTGCCAGCAGGGGACTAGCGGGAGGGCCAGATACGCAGTATTTT. This translates into CASRGLAGGPDTQYF.

In its sample, this clone was seen many times. The V gene is TRBV2, the J gene TRBJ2-7; D unresolved. The V and J ends lost 5 bases and 4 bases respectively, with 9 bases between them. Looked up from germline, CDR1 is SNHLY and CDR2 is FYNNEI. The CDR3 length is 12 residues. CDR3 amino acids: CASSSDGYEQYF. CDR3 nucleotide sequence: TGTGCCAGCAGTTCGGACGGATACGAGCAGTACTTC.

This clone was detected only a few times. The chain uses TRBV28 and TRBJ2-5, with D possibly TRBD2 on 6 matching bases. Germline-derived CDR1 and CDR2 are MDHEN and SYDVKM. V lost 3 bases and J 5 bases, leaving 10 bases between the germline ends. The CDR3 contains 13 residues. CDR3 residues: CASSLGGSETQYF. The CDR3 DNA sequence: TGTGCCAGCAGTTTGGGGGGTTCGGAGACCCAGTACTTC.

V gene TRBV5-1 combines with J gene TRBJ1-2; 8 bases line up with TRBD1. The CDR3 covers 15 residues. Germline CDR1 SGHRS, CDR2 YFSETQ. V lost 0 bases and J lost 5; bases outside the gene matches: 6. The CDR3 nucleotides are TGCGCCAGCAGCTTGGGGCCTGGACAGGGTTATGGCTACACCTTC. Amino acid sequence: CASSLGPGQGYGYTF.

This clone qualifies as medium-sized (0.01 to 0.1%). This chain connects TRBV28 to TRBJ2-5; 12 bases are shared with TRBD2. Germline V gene lookup returns CDR1 MDHEN and CDR2 SYDVKM. The CDR3 length is 16 residues. V lost 5 bases, J lost 4 bases, and 8 bases stayed unmatched. The CDR3 loop reads CASSQLTSGSRETQYF. The CDR3 bases are TGTGCCAGCAGTCAGTTGACTAGCGGGAGTAGAGAGACCCAGTACTTC.

This clone was seen at least ten times. This chain uses TRBV15 with TRBJ2-6, with unresolved D. Germline CDR1 reads LNHNV; CDR2 reads YYDKDF (reference sequence). V shed 0 bases and J shed 1 base, with 7 bases lying between them. The CDR3 has 16 amino acids. Here the CDR3 reads CATSRDLESGANVLTF. The CDR3 bases are TGTGCCACCAGCAGAGATCTGGAATCTGGGGCCAACGTCCTGACTTTC.

The genes are TRBV5-1 and TRBJ1-4; 10 bases fit TRBD1. The trim removed 7 bases at V and 7 bases at J, leaving 10 bases unmatched. This CDR3 is built from 15 residues. Germline CDR1 and CDR2: SGHRS and YFSETQ. The CDR3 DNA follows: TGCGCCAGCGGACCAGGGACAGGGGAGGTTGAAAAACTGTTTTTT. Protein product: CASGPGTGEVEKLFF.

By share, this clone ranks as medium-sized. The V and J genes are TRBV6-1 and TRBJ2-3, with a tentative D call TRBD2 (7 bases). The CDR3 is 14 amino acids. V shed 3 bases and J shed 5 bases, with 12 bases lying between them. Germline lookup yields CDR1 MNHNS and CDR2 SASEGT. The CDR3 protein is CASSDRGGRDTQYF. The CDR3, as DNA: TGTGCCAGCAGTGACAGGGGAGGGAGAGATACGCAGTATTTT.

This clone is medium-sized in the sample. CDR3 DNA sequence: TGCAGCGCCACGACACTAGCGGGAGGTCCCTACGAGCAGTACTTC. Translated: CSATTLAGGPYEQYF. The chain uses TRBV29-1 and TRBJ2-7; 12 nucleotides line up with TRBD2. The V segment lost 7 bases and the J segment 2 bases; nucleotides outside the gene matches: 9. CDR3 size: 15 residues. The germline V gene has CDR1 SQVTM and CDR2 ANQGSEA.

The chain uses TRBV3-1 and TRBJ1-4; D is possibly TRBD1 (6 bases). V was cut by 0 bases and J by 4 bases, with 18 bases left in between. This CDR3 has 18 residues. Germline V gives CDR1 LGHDT, CDR2 YNNKEL (reference sequence). CDR3: CASSQEILFGGLNEKLFF. DNA of the CDR3: TGTGCCAGCAGCCAAGAAATTCTATTCGGGGGCCTTAATGAAAAACTGTTTTTT.

The chain carries TRBV11-2 and TRBJ2-7; tentatively, D is TRBD2 (5 bases). Trimming stripped 1 base from V and 2 bases from J, with 27 bases between. The CDR3 runs 20 residues. CDR1 is SGHAT, CDR2 FQNNGV, per germline. CDR3 in amino acids: CASSLVPGSLRVGTAYEQYF. The CDR3 nucleotides read TGTGCCAGCAGCTTAGTTCCGGGATCCCTGAGAGTAGGTACGGCCTACGAGCAGTACTTC.

The rearrangement links TRBV20-1 to TRBJ2-7; D is uncertain. V was shortened by 6 bases and J by 2 bases, with 20 bases between the two germline ends. The CDR3 extends over 15 amino acids. From germline, CDR1 is DFQATT and CDR2 SNEGSKA (reference sequence). CDR3 nucleotide sequence: TGCAGTGCCAACCCCCTTACCAAGGCCCCCTACGAGCAGTACTTC. Translating gives CSANPLTKAPYEQYF.

In this sample, this clone is medium-sized. The rearrangement links TRBV11-2 to TRBJ2-5; 7 bases fit TRBD1. This CDR3 has 16 amino acids. The J segment lost 5 bases and the V segment lost 1 base, leaving 10 bases of the junction unmatched. Germline values: CDR1 SGHAT, CDR2 FQNNGV. The DNA of the CDR3 is TGTGCCAGCAGCTTAGCCCTCGGACAGGATGGGGAGACCCAGTACTTC. Protein product: CASSLALGQDGETQYF.

This clone was observed a handful of times. The rearrangement links TRBV28 to TRBJ2-1; the D gene is possibly TRBD1 (6 bases). Germline V gene lookup returns CDR1 MDHEN and CDR2 SYDVKM. CDR3 length: 15 residues. V was clipped by 7 bases and J by 5 bases, with 18 bases between them. The CDR3 nucleotides are TGTGCCAGCATTCGCTCAGGGGCCTCGAACAATGAGCAGTTCTTC. It translates to CASIRSGASNNEQFF.

This clone is categorized as medium-sized. This chain links TRBV7-3 with TRBJ2-2, with 8 nucleotides matching TRBD1. This CDR3 comprises 17 residues. The germline V gene encodes CDR1 SGHTA and CDR2 FQGTGA. J gave up 8 bases and V 5 bases, and 16 bases lay outside the gene matches. The CDR3 DNA follows: TGTGCCAGCAGCCCCGCCGCAGACAGGGGTTCGCTTGGGGAGCTGTTTTTT. The encoded protein is CASSPAADRGSLGELFF.

At least ten counts were recorded for this clone. The V and J genes are TRBV15 and TRBJ2-3; tentatively, D is TRBD1 (6 bases). V was clipped by 0 bases and J by 4 bases, with 14 bases between them. CDR1 and CDR2 (germline): LNHNV, YYDKDF (reference sequence). This CDR3 spans 16 amino acids. DNA for the CDR3: TGTGCCACCAGCAGAGATATGGCGAAGGGGGCAGATACGCAGTATTTT. Protein: CATSRDMAKGADTQYF.

This clone appeared many times. This chain connects TRBV27 to TRBJ1-2; the D is unclear. Trimming stripped 7 bases from V and 4 bases from J, with 10 bases between. Germline assignment: CDR1 MNHEY and CDR2 SMNVEV (reference sequence). CDR3 length equals 12 residues. In DNA form, the CDR3 reads TGTGCCAGCACCCCGGTGGCCTATGGCTACACCTTC. It specifies CASTPVAYGYTF.